The source of this T cell receptor (beta chain) is a study of T cells in Graves' hyperthyroidism and ophthalmopathy (dated by TCRdb to about 2019). In terms of the full investigation: Peripheral blood samples were taken at the time of initial diagnosis, prior to any treatment. Once sampling was done, hyperthyroidism patients were given methimazole at a starting dose of 30 mg daily, whereas ophthalmopathy patients were given high-dose intravenous methylprednisolone. The paper reports TCR Vbeta CDR3 sequencing of over 130 peripheral blood samples: approximately 43 ophthalmopathy, some 80 hyperthyroidism and approximately 17 progressor patients. Thyroid tissue and blood T-cell repertoires from six Graves' hyperthyroidism patients were also compared in the study. The 100 or so discovery patients were randomly divided into training and test sets at a 7:3 ratio. To identify distinguishing TCR V-J signatures, a discovery cohort of around 100 patients was used, comprising 43 with Graves' ophthalmopathy and around 57 with stable Graves' hyperthyroidism. An independent validation cohort of some 18 hyperthyroidism patients and roughly 16 patients who later progressed to ophthalmopathy tested prospective prediction of ophthalmopathy.

The investigation overall reported the following: Ophthalmopathy was separated from stable hyperthyroidism by a 13 V-J signature model, with 85% to 90% sensitivity and about 81% specificity obtained in cross-validation and 80%/75% obtained in testing. Sample size was not statistically predetermined, and investigators were not blinded to group allocation. During validation, the model predicted progression to ophthalmopathy a median of approximately 7 months ahead of onset, with almost 71% sensitivity and 72.22% specificity. Most expanded thyroid clonotypes (frequency above 0.001) were also detected in blood, a finding suggesting that blood repertoires may reflect thyroid immune responses.

The CDR3, from cysteine to phenylalanine, totals 15 residues. Just CDR3 DNA is preserved here, 45 bases in frame from base 1. CDR1 and CDR2 are drawn from the germline V gene (reference sequence): SEHNR, FQNEAQ. Ends trimmed: V by 2 bases, J by 2 bases; bases unmatched to a gene: 3. The TCR beta CDR3 regions were amplified from RNA transcripts. The TCR CDR3 was subjected to a first round of RT-PCR using the HTBI primer set and the Qiagen OneStep RT-PCR kit. The libraries were constructed in a second round of multiplex PCR and then size-selected and purified. The libraries were sequenced on an Illumina HiSeq2000 using paired-end 100 bp reads. As for how the authors treated the data: SOAPnuke was used to process the raw data, throwing out any read that contained adapters or uncalled bases, had a mean Phred below 15, or lacked an exact constant-primer or identifier match. High-quality paired reads were merged with COPE v1.2.5, and unique nucleotide sequences were defined as clonotypes. MiTCR v1.1 was used to align the clonotypes against IMGT TRBV, TRBD and TRBJ reference segments. The analysis included only V-J combinations with a frequency above 0.0001, which together covered 99% to 99.2% of the repertoires. The TCS score was defined as the ratio of F50 (clonal expansion) to E x V (chaos), calculated using BLOSUM62-based TCRdist between CDR3 peptides within each V-J. Welch's t-statistics and random forest reduced 500 to 550 V-J features to under 15, which were used in a naive Bayes classifier (R e1071). TCRdb cleaned the public reads at Q25 with fastp, built clones with MiXCR and kept in-frame beta chains. All rows with the same CDR3 protein become a single entry with the most common DNA and genes. The V and J calls reflect TCRdb's pipeline rather than the authors' work. Within this sample are about 340,000 distinct CDR3 sequences, with 15% to 20% of them counted one time only. The top ten clonotypes cover 45% to 55% of the sample.

Comments on this clonotype: It lacks a known antigen. Base qualities are missing; no much larger clone stands one base away.

A patient counted as having stable Graves' hyperthyroidism if no progression to ophthalmopathy occurred over 18 months of follow-up. Hyperthyroidism patients were aged 18 to 65 years and newly diagnosed, with disease duration of less than 2 months. Any patient with an uncontrolled infection, another autoimmune disease, pregnancy or lactation was excluded. Diagnoses were based on clinical symptoms, serum thyroxine and TRAb, thyroid ultrasound and orbital computed tomography. PBMCs were isolated from 7.5 to 10 ml of fresh peripheral blood by Ficoll-Paque density gradient centrifugation. Total RNA was extracted with Trizol reagent, and quality was checked on an Agilent 2100 Bioanalyzer.

The sample taken for sequencing was blood. The sequence derives from a woman in her 50s with Graves' hyperthyroidism. The chain is encoded by TRBV7-9 joined to TRBJ2-5, with 9 middle bases fitting TRBD1. The DNA is as follows: TGTGCCAGCAGCTTAATAGGGACAGGGCAAGAGACCCAGTACTTC. This encodes CASSLIGTGQETQYF. Outside the CDR3, residues come from the reference TRBV7-9 and TRBJ2-5 proteins, so the full variable domain is: DTGVSQNPRHKITKRGQNVTFRCDPISEHNRLYWYRQTLGQGPEFLTYFQNEAQLEKSRLLSDRFSAERPKGSFSTLEIQRTEQGDSAMYLCASSLIGTGQETQYFGPGTRLLVL.